Below, one TCR beta chain is given with its context. Its binding antigen is unknown. Nothing much larger sits one base from this clone, and base qualities are not available. Inclusive of the bounding cysteine and phenylalanine, the CDR3 is 13 residues long. Only CDR3 DNA remains: 39 bases, in frame from the first base. The junction shows trimming of 3 bases on V and 3 bases on J, plus 9 bases between the germline ends. Looking up the germline V gene (reference sequence) yields CDR1 MNHEY and CDR2 SMNVEV. The protocol used for the library was 5' RACE. Instrument used: Illumina HiSeq 2500. A second PCR of roughly 7 to 11 cycles was run with a J-beta primer mix and a sample-barcoded 5' primer. Each TCR beta cDNA molecule received a unique molecular identifier from a template-switch 5' adaptor carrying 12 random nucleotides. Each sample yielded at least 3 million CDR3-containing paired-end reads. All of the RNA was converted into first-strand cDNA using the Mint cDNA synthesis kit, with a TRBC-specific oligonucleotide serving as the primer. All cDNA was treated with uracil-DNA glycosylase and then went through a first 18-cycle PCR with the universal primers M1SS and BC2_uni_R. As for how the authors treated the data: For normalization, 1 million high-quality reads, each with a distinct molecular identifier, were randomly selected from each sample. Reads with shared molecular identifiers were discarded instead of being binned into consensus sequences. MiTCR, run with a Q25 quality threshold and the strictest error-elimination algorithm, handled CDR3 identification, clonotype clustering and error correction. A nonparametric unseen species model with Euler transformation was used to estimate a lower bound on total TCR beta diversity. In-frame beta chains were kept once TCRdb had trimmed the public reads at Q25 with fastp and called clones with MiXCR. Rows matching on CDR3 protein sequence are summarized as one entry with the most common DNA and genes. It is TCRdb's table, rather than the study itself, that gives the V and J calls and clone size. This sample holds about 830,000 distinct CDR3 sequences; 55% to 65% were observed only once. Together, the top ten hold about a quarter of the sample.

Donors were a few dozen systemically healthy Caucasian individuals from Russia aged roughly 6 to 100 years. Each donor gave about 10 milliliters of peripheral blood, drawn into EDTA-treated Vacutainer tubes. Ficoll-Paque density-gradient centrifugation was used to isolate PBMCs, with at least 7 million obtained per sample. Total RNA was extracted from PBMCs with Trizol reagent, with at least 6 micrograms obtained per sample. Naive CD45RAhigh/CD27high T cell percentages were measured by flow cytometry on a PBMC aliquot from every donor. The sample comes from a study of blood T cells in healthy people across ages (dated by TCRdb to between 2015 and 2017). The study in broad terms: In model experiments, roughly one uniquely barcoded TCR beta cDNA molecule per two T cells was captured by template switching. Using deep sequencing normalized with unique cDNA molecular identifiers, the study measured how TCR beta repertoire diversity changes with age. The donors were split into four age groups: young (average roughly 15 years), middle-aged (39), aged (more than 60) and long-lived (approximately 89). Donors of different ages were randomly distributed across sequencing lanes to avoid experimental bias. Two additional independent replicas of 1 million unique cDNA reads from the same blood draw were analyzed for two donors (one aged 18 to 30 and one aged 80 or older).

What the study reported, not specific to this receptor: Estimates of total diversity from one million sequenced T cells were regarded as lower bounds and underestimates. The CMV infection status of donors was not known, potentially confounding age-related changes in expanded clonotypes. The long-lived group showed more naive CD4+ T cells, fewer expanded clones and increased TCR diversity than the aged group, suggesting age selection. A strong correlation was found between observed TCR beta diversity and the percentage of naive T cells measured by flow cytometry. As age increased, observed TCR beta diversity per million T cells dropped in a roughly linear way, and a significant reduction was already evident by age about 40. Because profiling used bulk unsorted PBMCs, naive and antigen-experienced compartments could not be compared conclusively.

Material for sequencing was blood. This TCR was sampled from a man aged 30 to 45 in good health. The chain links TRBV27 with TRBJ2-7, with no confidently assigned D gene. The DNA is TGTGCCAGCAGTTTTCTACCCTACTACGAGCAGTACTTC. This sequence encodes CASSFLPYYEQYF.